This T cell receptor (beta chain) originates from a study of blood T cell repertoires in COVID-19. Study details: The analysed material was cDNA or gDNA that came from T cells, B-cell-depleted T cells, or PBMCs.

Germline values: CDR1 LGHNA, CDR2 YSLEER. Trimming removed 0 bases from V and 9 bases from J; junction bases left unmatched: 11. This CDR3 comprises 16 residues. Per the original methods: Estimation of nucleated cell counts was performed using reference gene primer amplification. Clones were sequenced by immunoSEQ multiplex PCR, and TCRdb holds only the in-frame ones, with some missing. The DNA gave D and trimming, while V, J and clone size come from that table. The sample records tens of thousands of clones, about 85% being singletons. Sequencing used peripheral blood. The sequence was obtained from a woman of 80 years or more in a cohort sampled during active or convalescent COVID-19. The chain carries TRBV4-3 and TRBJ2-1; 7 nucleotides agree with TRBD2. CDR3 coding DNA: TGCGCCAGCAGCCAAGATCGGGGCAGGGCGGGAGTTGAGCAGTTCTTC. This translates into CASSQDRGRAGVEQFF.